The clone carrying this TCR beta chain was counted ten times or more. The record originates from a study of T-cell reconstitution after alpha-beta-depleted transplantation in children. J lost 5 bases, V lost 4 bases, and 5 bases had no gene match. Per the germline V gene, CDR1 is SGHVS and CDR2 is FNYEAQ. CDR3 size: 14 residues. The TCRbeta library incorporated unique molecular identifiers. TCRdb processed the PCR reads anew with MiXCR; each CDR3 protein has one entry. The sample has some 640,000 distinct CDR3 sequences, roughly 17% seen once. This chain connects TRBV7-6 to TRBJ1-2; TRBD1 matches at 9 bases. The sequencing here drew on PBMCs from the stem cell graft donor, taken from the stem cell graft. The receptor was isolated from a human donor who donated a stem cell graft to a child with acute myeloid leukemia. The CDR3 nucleotides are TGTGCCAGCAGCTCAGGGACAGGGAAATATGGCTACACCTTC. Protein product: CASSSGTGKYGYTF.